This T cell receptor (beta chain) was documented in a study of OX40 agonist ivuxolimab in advanced cancers. Turning to the study itself: Patients were treated with intravenous ivuxolimab, dosed at 0.01 to 10 mg/kg and infused every 2 weeks. People who had prior anti-PD-1, anti-PD-L1 or anti-CTLA-4 therapy could take part, and approximately 44% had some.

The study's findings and limits: Compared with others, partial responders at 0.1-3.0 mg/kg displayed clonal expansion among the lowest. Not determined was the antigen specificity of the expanded peripheral T cells.

The V gene lost 0 bases and the J gene lost 13 bases, with 22 bases spanning the gap. CDR1 is SGHAT, CDR2 FQNNGV, per germline. The CDR3 has 15 amino acids. The table came from immunoSEQ multiplex PCR; TCRdb's copy has only in-frame clones and leaves some out. The sample records fewer than 30,000 clones, about 76% being singletons. This clone has only a few counts. No antigen is known for it. The sample here was CD4+ or CD8+ T cells sorted from blood, taken in a trial of the OX40 agonist ivuxolimab. The receptor comes from an adult with an advanced solid tumor such as melanoma, head and neck, liver or kidney cancer. This chain links TRBV11-2 with TRBJ2-7; a weak D match, TRBD2 (6 bases). The chain's CDR3 is CASSLDWGYRDSPYF. In nucleotides, the CDR3 is TGTGCCAGCAGCTTAGATTGGGGATACCGGGACTCCCCCTACTTC.